A single sample is the source of the 32 T cell receptor beta chains below, sequenced in a study of vaccination and CD4 T cells after COVID-19. No antigen is known for these receptors. Noted treatment: approximately nine-day PBMC culture with coronavirus spike peptide pools or control peptides (ViraFEST assay). The Oncomine TCR Beta short-read assay sequenced DNA from cultured CD4+ T cells. TCRdb independently ran MiXCR on the PCR reads; one entry per CDR3 protein. This sample carries 12,000 or so distinct CDR3 sequences, around half of them seen once, and the ten largest clones take less than 40%. The sequenced material came from CD4+ T cells from blood, cultured in vitro. Receptor source: a human donor who had recovered from COVID-19.

Within the sample, this clonotype is medium-sized. In DNA, the CDR3 is TGTGCCTGGAGTGAGGGTTCTGGCTACACCTTC. It translates to CAWSEGSGYTF. The chain has TRBV30 and TRBJ1-2; D uncertain. Trimming cost V 1 base and J 7 bases, with 7 bases left between them. The CDR3 is 11 amino acids. Germline values: CDR1 GTSNPN, CDR2 SVGIG (reference sequence).

This clonotype was observed a handful of times. The rearrangement links TRBV21-1 to TRBJ2-3. TRBV21-1 is listed as a pseudogene. The length of the CDR3 is 12 residues. The CDR3 nucleotides read TGTGCCAGCCGAATGAACACAGATACGCAGTATTTT. It encodes CASRMNTDTQYF.

This clonotype has just a few counts. This sequence joins TRBV10-1 and TRBJ1-6; D possibly corresponds to TRBD1 (5 bases). Trimming shortened V by 2 bases and J by 7 bases, and 6 bases separated the two germline ends. CDR1 is WNHNN and CDR2 is SYGVQD in the germline V gene (reference sequence). CDR3 length: 13 residues. CDR3 nucleotide sequence: TGCGCCAGCAGTGAGGGGGGAAATTCACCCCTCCACTTT. It yields the protein CASSEGGNSPLHF.

The chain employs TRBV20-1 and TRBJ2-1; TRBD2 matches at 13 bases. Germline trimming cut 6 bases from V and 9 bases from J; bases unmatched to any gene: 14. The germline V gene has CDR1 DFQATT and CDR2 SNEGSKA (reference sequence). This CDR3 is 16 amino acids long. The chain's CDR3 is CSARRLAGGPGGEQFF. CDR3 DNA: TGCAGTGCCCGAAGACTAGCGGGGGGCCCCGGAGGTGAGCAGTTCTTC.

The gene calls are TRBV6-4 and TRBJ1-2, with 10 bases lining up with TRBD1. The CDR3 runs 20 residues. The germline gives CDR1 MRHNA, CDR2 SNTAGT. V lost 4 bases, J lost 2 bases, and 19 bases stayed unmatched. CDR3 DNA sequence: TGTGCCAGCAGTGTCATTTCTCGTATACTTCCGGGACAGGGGAACTATGGCTACACCTTC. It translates to CASSVISRILPGQGNYGYTF.

This clonotype was seen a handful of times. The rearrangement uses TRBV7-2 and TRBJ1-5; 10 bases agree with TRBD1. Germline CDR1 SGHTA, CDR2 FQGNSA. The CDR3 extends over 15 amino acids. V shed 5 bases, J shed 4 bases, and the junction held 5 bases outside the gene matches. The CDR3, as DNA: TGTGCCAGCAGCGCCCGGACAGGGGGTAATCAGCCCCAGCATTTT. Encoded protein: CASSARTGGNQPQHF.

This clonotype was counted a few times. The chain carries TRBV20-1 and TRBJ1-2, with 7 bases fitting TRBD1. The junction had 19 bases not matched to a gene; V was cut back by 1 base and J by 5 bases. This CDR3 spans 18 amino acids. Germline V gene lookup returns CDR1 DFQATT and CDR2 SNEGSKA (reference sequence). DNA for the CDR3: TGCAGTGCTAGAGCTCCACAGGGGACCCCCTCGCGCATATATGGCTACACCTTC. Residues: CSARAPQGTPSRIYGYTF.

In its sample, this clonotype was seen a few times. The gene calls are TRBV11-3 and TRBJ2-1; 8 bases align to TRBD2. V lost 1 base, J lost 2 bases, and 4 bases stayed unmatched. The CDR3 totals 16 residues. The germline gives CDR1 SGHNT, CDR2 YENEEA. The CDR3 nucleotides are TGTGCCAGCAGCTTAGGAGCAGCGGGGGCCTACAATGAGCAGTTCTTC. Amino acid sequence: CASSLGAAGAYNEQFF.

The rearrangement joins TRBV24-1 to TRBJ1-2; the D is unclear. CDR1 is KGHDR, CDR2 SFDVKD, per germline. The ends were cut back, 5 bases at V and 4 bases at J, with 7 bases in the middle. This CDR3 region has 12 residues. The CDR3 reads CATSGLRYGYTF. The CDR3 DNA reads TGTGCCACCAGTGGGTTGCGCTATGGCTACACCTTC.

The J gene is TRBJ1-2, the V gene TRBV19, with D perhaps matching TRBD1 (5 bases). Germline V CDR1 and CDR2: LNHDA, SQIVND (reference sequence). Trimming took off 0 bases at V and 5 bases at J, with 7 bases between the two ends. This CDR3 has 13 residues. CDR3 in DNA: TGTGCCAGTAGTATAGACCGACAGTATGGCTACACCTTC. This gives the protein CASSIDRQYGYTF.

The genes are TRBV4-2 and TRBJ2-1; TRBD2 aligns across 12 bases. CDR1 is LGHNA, CDR2 YNFKEQ, per germline. CDR3 size: 16 residues. The V and J ends lost 3 bases and 7 bases, in that order; junction bases with no gene match: 7. The CDR3 bases are TGTGCCAGCAGCCAGAGGACTAGCGGGATTAGAAATGAGCAGTTCTTC. As protein: CASSQRTSGIRNEQFF.

This clonotype turned up a few times. J is TRBJ1-2 and V is TRBV6-1; a possible D gene is TRBD1 (6 bases). This CDR3 region has 14 residues. In germline, CDR1 is MNHNS, CDR2 SASEGT. With 6 bases removed from V and 2 bases from J, the gap between germline ends came to 13 bases. CDR3 region: CASRSGALNYGYTF. The CDR3 nucleotides read TGTGCCAGCAGATCAGGGGCCCTAAACTATGGCTACACCTTC.

The chain recombines TRBV30 with TRBJ1-2; 12 nucleotides agree with TRBD1. V shed 5 bases and J 5 bases; nucleotides not matched to a gene: 6. The germline gives CDR1 GTSNPN, CDR2 SVGIG (reference sequence). The CDR3 covers 14 residues. The CDR3 loop reads CAWVGQGAVYGYTF. CDR3 DNA sequence: TGTGCCTGGGTGGGACAGGGGGCGGTTTATGGCTACACCTTC.

The chain recombines TRBV25-1 with TRBJ2-7; TRBD1 aligns across 9 bases. The CDR3 spans 15 residues. CDR1 is MGHDK and CDR2 is SYGVNS in the germline V gene. Trimming cost V 4 bases and J 3 bases; bases outside gene matches: 7. The CDR3 spells CASSGGTGKIYEQYF. The CDR3 nucleotides read TGTGCCAGCAGTGGGGGGACAGGGAAAATCTACGAGCAGTACTTC.

This clonotype was seen more than once but under ten times. The chain uses TRBV2 and TRBJ2-5, with a possible D match to TRBD2 (6 bases). Germline loops: CDR1 SNHLY, CDR2 FYNNEI. Trimming cost V 10 bases and J 5 bases, with 17 bases left between them. The CDR3 totals 13 residues. This CDR3 is CATSRDLEETQYF. The CDR3 DNA follows: TGTGCCACTTCCCGGGACTTGGAGGAGACCCAGTACTTC.

The chain joins TRBV28 to TRBJ1-2, with TRBD1 as a possible D gene (5 bases). CDR1 and CDR2 (germline): MDHEN, SYDVKM. The CDR3 runs 14 residues. With 6 bases removed from V and 1 base from J, the gap between germline ends came to 12 bases. CDR3: CASSSGANNYGYTF. The CDR3 nucleotides are TGTGCCAGCAGCTCCGGGGCGAATAACTATGGCTACACCTTC.

The chain uses TRBV20-1 and TRBJ2-1, with 9 bases identical to TRBD1. The germline V gene encodes CDR1 DFQATT and CDR2 SNEGSKA (reference sequence). V was pared by 7 bases and J by 3 bases, with 4 bases of the junction left unmatched. The CDR3 loop spans 13 amino acids. CDR3 in DNA: TGCAGTGGAAAGACAGGGGGCTACAATGAGCAGTTCTTC. Translated: CSGKTGGYNEQFF.

V and J are TRBV20-1 and TRBJ2-5, with 9 bases matching TRBD2. There are 13 residues in the CDR3. Per germline, CDR1 DFQATT and CDR2 SNEGSKA (reference sequence). V trimming: 5 bases; J trimming: 5 bases; junction bases outside the gene matches: 6. For the CDR3, the DNA is TGCAGTGCTCGTAGCGGGGGTGGTGAGACCCAGTACTTC. Protein product: CSARSGGGETQYF.

This clonotype was detected once. J is TRBJ1-3 and V is TRBV30; D uncertain. With 3 bases removed from V and 4 bases from J, the gap between germline ends came to 13 bases. The CDR3 consists of 14 residues. The germline CDR1 and CDR2 sequences are GTSNPN and SVGIG (reference sequence). The CDR3 loop reads CAWRVGARGNTIYF. As DNA, the CDR3 is TGTGCCTGGAGAGTGGGCGCGAGGGGAAACACCATATATTTT.

A few counts support this clonotype. This sequence joins TRBV11-2 and TRBJ1-5; the match to TRBD1 covers 9 bases. With 0 bases clipped from V and 4 bases from J, the junction kept 1 base outside the gene matches. The CDR3 covers 15 residues. The V gene's germline CDR1 is SGHAT and CDR2 FQNNGV. The CDR3 region is CASSLEGQGNQPQHF. CDR3 nucleotides: TGTGCCAGCAGCTTAGAGGGACAGGGAAATCAGCCCCAGCATTTT.

The chain joins TRBV6-5 to TRBJ2-7; possible D gene TRBD1, 5 bases. V gave up 4 bases and J gave up 1 base, with 14 bases separating them. The CDR3 is made up of 15 amino acids. Per germline, CDR1 MNHEY and CDR2 SVGAGI. CDR3: CASSFSQGASYEQYF. In nucleotides, the CDR3 is TGTGCCAGCAGTTTTTCTCAGGGTGCATCCTACGAGCAGTACTTC.

About this clonotype: This may stem from a read error, because a much larger clone lies one nucleotide away. Since the CDR3 does not end with the conserved phenylalanine or tryptophan, this likely comes from a read error. This chain links TRBV20-1 with TRBJ2-3, with 10 bases that match TRBD2. Trimming at V came to 6 bases and at J to 4 bases, leaving 7 bases not matched to a gene. There are 14 residues in the CDR3. From germline, CDR1 is DFQATT and CDR2 SNEGSKA (reference sequence). CDR3 DNA sequence: TGCAGTGCCCCCGGGACTAGCGTTTCAGATACGCAGTATCTT. Translating gives CSAPGTSVSDTQYL.

The chain joins TRBV5-4 to TRBJ2-7; the match to TRBD2 covers 12 bases. Germline V gives CDR1 SGHNT, CDR2 YYREEE (reference sequence). Trimming cost V 4 bases and J 0 bases; bases outside gene matches: 8. This CDR3 spans 17 amino acids. The CDR3 DNA sequence: TGTGCCAGCAGCCAACTAGCGGGAGGTACCCTCTCCTACGAGCAGTACTTC. This encodes CASSQLAGGTLSYEQYF. The whole variable domain, filled in from reference TRBV5-4 and TRBJ2-7, reads ETGVTQSPTHLIKTRGQQVTLRCSSQSGHNTVSWYQQALGQGPQFIFQYYREEENGRGNFPPRFSGLQFPNYSSELNVNALELDDSALYLCASSQLAGGTLSYEQYFGPGTRLTVT.

The chain links TRBV12-3 or TRBV12-4 to TRBJ1-5; TRBD1 matches 7 bases. The CDR3 runs 15 residues. J gave up 2 bases and V 1 base, and 2 bases lay outside the gene matches. The CDR3: CASSLDRGGNQPQHF. DNA for the CDR3: TGTGCCAGCAGTTTAGACAGGGGAGGCAATCAGCCCCAGCATTTT.

This sequence joins TRBV20-1 and TRBJ1-1; TRBD1 matches at 8 bases. Unmatched junction bases numbered 6, after V lost 5 bases and J lost 4 bases. The CDR3 is made up of 13 amino acids. The germline gives CDR1 DFQATT, CDR2 SNEGSKA (reference sequence). CDR3 protein: CSAVDRAGTEAFF. CDR3 nucleotides: TGCAGTGCTGTGGACAGGGCGGGCACTGAAGCTTTCTTT.

The chain carries TRBV6-2 or TRBV6-3 and TRBJ1-5; D unclear. V was shortened by 6 bases and J by 1 base, with 10 bases between the two germline ends. Per germline, CDR1 MNHEY and CDR2 SVGEGT. The CDR3 runs to 14 residues. CDR3 region: CASSLRASNQPQHF. The DNA for the CDR3 is TGTGCCAGCAGCCTTCGGGCGAGCAATCAGCCCCAGCATTTT.

V and J are TRBV19 and TRBJ2-7; D call uncertain. The CDR3 is made up of 14 amino acids. Trimming pared 1 base from V and 3 bases from J, leaving 10 bases between. From germline, CDR1 is LNHDA and CDR2 SQIVND (reference sequence). CDR3 region: CASSIAGVGYEQYF. In DNA form, the CDR3 reads TGTGCCAGTAGTATAGCGGGTGTCGGCTACGAGCAGTACTTC.

The chain combines TRBV6-1 with TRBJ2-4, with D maybe TRBD1 (6 bases). CDR1 and CDR2 from the germline V gene are MNHNS and SASEGT. There are 14 residues in the CDR3. V lost 6 bases, J lost 1 base, and 10 bases lay in between. As DNA, the CDR3 is TGTGCCAGCAGCGTCGACAGGGCCAAAAACATTCAGTACTTC. Protein: CASSVDRAKNIQYF.

CDR3: CATSRDITREETQYF. The CDR3, as DNA: TGTGCCACCAGCAGAGATATTACCAGGGAAGAGACCCAGTACTTC. V gene TRBV15 combines with J gene TRBJ2-5, with D perhaps matching TRBD1 (5 bases). V shed 0 bases and J shed 3 bases, with 11 bases lying between them. This CDR3 has 15 amino acids. CDR1 is LNHNV, CDR2 YYDKDF, per germline (reference sequence).

This chain joins TRBV10-3 and TRBJ1-1; the D is unclear. Germline lookup yields CDR1 ENHRY and CDR2 SYGVKD. V lost 3 bases and J lost 3, with 20 bases in between. This CDR3 region has 17 residues. The CDR3 reads CAISERVSTRTYTEAFF. As DNA, the CDR3 is TGTGCCATCAGTGAACGGGTTTCCACCCGGACTTACACTGAAGCTTTCTTT.

This clonotype came up once. The V gene is TRBV28, the J gene TRBJ2-7; D remains unclear. The CDR3 runs 13 residues. Germline CDR1 and CDR2: MDHEN and SYDVKM. Trimming took off 5 bases at V and 5 bases at J, with 13 bases between the two ends. The CDR3 region has the DNA TGTGCCAGCAGTCCCCCCTCTACCCACGAGCAGTACTTC. This gives the protein CASSPPSTHEQYF.

This clonotype occurred a few times. This rearrangement joins TRBV7-9 to TRBJ2-2; TRBD2 might be the D (6 bases). V was pared by 4 bases and J by 6 bases, with 12 bases between. The germline V gene encodes CDR1 SEHNR and CDR2 FQNEAQ (reference sequence). The CDR3 sequence is 14 residues long. The CDR3 DNA is TGTGCCAGCAGCTCGCGACTAGGGGCCGGGGAGCTGTTTTTT. Translation: CASSSRLGAGELFF.